The 29 T cell receptor beta chains given below trace back to one sample, sequenced in a study of OX40 agonist ivuxolimab in advanced cancers. TCRdb's table, derived via immunoSEQ multiplex PCR, lists solely in-frame clones and lacks some. Among 50,000 to 65,000 clones listed, around 88% were seen once. The input for sequencing was CD4+ or CD8+ T cells sorted from blood, taken in a trial of the OX40 agonist ivuxolimab. All receptors come from an adult with an advanced solid tumor such as melanoma, head and neck, liver or kidney cancer.

The chain combines TRBV6-1 with TRBJ1-2; tentatively, D is TRBD1 (6 bases). V dropped 10 bases and J dropped 8 bases, with 26 bases sitting between them. The CDR3 length is 15 residues. CDR1 MNHNS and CDR2 SASEGT come from the germline V gene. In DNA form, the CDR3 reads TGTGCCATTGTTTCGGGGGGCAGCGACTCCCGCGGCTACACCTTC. As protein: CAIVSGGSDSRGYTF.

J is TRBJ1-3 and V is TRBV5-4, with TRBD1 as a possible D gene (6 bases). From germline, CDR1 is SGHNT and CDR2 YYREEE (reference sequence). The CDR3 covers 17 residues. Trimming stripped 0 bases from V and 0 bases from J, with 13 bases between. The CDR3 here is CASSLGVGGSSGNTIYF. The DNA for the CDR3 is TGTGCCAGCAGCTTGGGGGTGGGGGGCAGCTCTGGAAACACCATATATTTT. Variable domain in full (rest from reference TRBV5-4 and TRBJ1-3): ETGVTQSPTHLIKTRGQQVTLRCSSQSGHNTVSWYQQALGQGPQFIFQYYREEENGRGNFPPRFSGLQFPNYSSELNVNALELDDSALYLCASSLGVGGSSGNTIYFGEGSWLTVV.

The chain recombines TRBV6-4 with TRBJ1-1; possibly TRBD1 for D (6 bases). The germline V gene has CDR1 MRHNA and CDR2 SNTAGT. The CDR3 extends over 15 amino acids. Trimming stripped 4 bases from V and 4 bases from J, with 16 bases between. The CDR3 DNA follows: TGTGCCAGCAGTGCTTCTGGGGGCACCGGCACTGAAGCTTTCTTT. This translates into CASSASGGTGTEAFF.

This clone was detected once. The genes are TRBV4-1 and TRBJ2-5; D unclear. V lost 2 bases, J lost 1 base, and 11 bases lay in between. The CDR3 sequence is 15 residues long. Germline CDR1 MGHRA, CDR2 YSYEKL. Here the CDR3 DNA reads TGCGCCAGCAGCCAAATTCAGGAATTCCAAGAGACCCAGTACTTC. It is translated as CASSQIQEFQETQYF.

The rearrangement links TRBV5-4 to TRBJ1-1; D remains ambiguous. The CDR3 has 14 amino acids. CDR1 and CDR2 from the germline V gene are SGHNT and YYREEE (reference sequence). Trimming pared 5 bases from V and 1 base from J, leaving 12 bases between. This CDR3 is CASRLDPGNTEAFF. For the CDR3, the DNA is TGTGCCAGCAGATTAGACCCGGGGAACACTGAAGCTTTCTTT.

This rearrangement joins TRBV5-4 to TRBJ2-2, with D perhaps TRBD1 (5 bases). Germline CDR1 is SGHNT and CDR2 is YYREEE (reference sequence). V gave up 2 bases and J gave up 6 bases, with 17 bases separating them. The CDR3 runs 16 residues. In nucleotides, the CDR3 is TGTGCCAGCAGCTTTTCGAGCCCAGGGTTTCCCGGGGAGCTGTTTTTT. Translating gives CASSFSSPGFPGELFF.

The gene calls are TRBV5-8 and TRBJ1-5; unclear D gene. The V end lost 3 bases, the J end lost 1 base, and 11 bases lay between the germline ends. The germline V gene has CDR1 SGHTS and CDR2 YDEGEE. The CDR3 has 15 residues. As DNA, the CDR3 is TGTGCCAGCAGCTCCTTTTTTCGGAGCAATCAGCCCCAGCATTTT. It yields the protein CASSSFFRSNQPQHF.

The rearrangement joins TRBV28 to TRBJ2-1; maybe TRBD1 (5 bases). Per the germline V gene, CDR1 is MDHEN and CDR2 is SYDVKM. This CDR3 contains 12 residues. V shed 6 bases and J shed 4 bases, with 7 bases lying between them. The CDR3 nucleotides read TGTGCCAGCAGAACAGGTTACAATGAGCAGTTCTTC. Its protein product is CASRTGYNEQFF. Combining the CDR3 with reference TRBV28 and TRBJ2-1 gives the whole variable domain DVKVTQSSRYLVKRTGEKVFLECVQDMDHENMFWYRQDPGLGLRLIYFSYDVKMKEKGDIPEGYSVSREKKERFSLILESASTNQTSMYLCASRTGYNEQFFGPGTRLTVL.

This clone has just a few counts. The chain joins TRBV7-2 to TRBJ1-1; no clear D gene. The CDR3 sequence is 14 residues long. Per the germline V gene, CDR1 is SGHTA and CDR2 is FQGNSA. With 3 bases removed from V and 1 base from J, the gap between germline ends came to 9 bases. In DNA form, the CDR3 reads TGTGCCAGCAGCTTTGCACTGGAGAACACTGAAGCTTTCTTT. Translating it yields CASSFALENTEAFF.

The V and J genes are TRBV7-2 and TRBJ2-1; 10 bases map to TRBD2. The CDR3 is made up of 15 amino acids. The V gene's germline CDR1 is SGHTA and CDR2 FQGNSA. J gave up 9 bases and V 7 bases, and 12 bases lay outside the gene matches. Here the CDR3 DNA reads TGTGCCAGCACCCTGATAGTAGCGGGAGGTAGTGAGCAGTTCTTC. This gives the protein CASTLIVAGGSEQFF.

This chain uses TRBV28 with TRBJ1-2, with 7 bases aligning to TRBD1. J was trimmed by 8 bases and V by 6 bases; bases with no gene match: 12. This CDR3 has 14 amino acids. Germline CDR1 MDHEN, CDR2 SYDVKM. CDR3 sequence: CASSSDRVRGGYTF. CDR3 in DNA: TGTGCCAGCAGCAGTGACAGGGTCAGGGGGGGCTACACCTTC.

The chain recombines TRBV11-1 with TRBJ2-1, with 13 bases identical to TRBD2. Trimming removed 3 bases from V and 5 bases from J; junction bases left unmatched: 4. This CDR3 spans 16 amino acids. Germline CDR1 is SGHAT and CDR2 is FQDESV (reference sequence). The CDR3 coding sequence is TGTGCCAGCAGCTTGACGGGACTAGCGGGACACAATGAGCAGTTCTTC. This sequence encodes CASSLTGLAGHNEQFF.

The genes are TRBV18 and TRBJ1-3; possibly TRBD1 for D (6 bases). In germline, CDR1 is KGHSH, CDR2 LQKENI. Deletions cut 8 bases from V and 0 bases from J, with 8 bases between. The CDR3 length is 13 residues. CDR3 in amino acids: CASTDSSGNTIYF. CDR3 DNA sequence: TGTGCCAGCACGGACAGCTCTGGAAACACCATATATTTT.

The V call is TRBV5-6, the J call TRBJ2-7; D assignment may be TRBD1 or TRBD2 (6 bases each). The germline CDR1 and CDR2 sequences are SGHDT and YYEEEE. The CDR3 runs 16 residues. Trimming shortened V by 4 bases and J by 3 bases, and 20 bases separated the two germline ends. DNA for the CDR3: TGTGCCAGCAGCCCAACGGCAGGGGAGGAGGACTACGAGCAGTACTTC. It yields the protein CASSPTAGEEDYEQYF. Looking up the rest from reference TRBV5-6 and TRBJ2-7 gives the full variable domain: DAGVTQSPTHLIKTRGQQVTLRCSPKSGHDTVSWYQQALGQGPQFIFQYYEEEERQRGNFPDRFSGHQFPNYSSELNVNALLLGDSALYLCASSPTAGEEDYEQYFGPGTRLTVT.

The genes are TRBV9 and TRBJ2-1; D is tentatively TRBD1 or TRBD2 (6 bases each). This CDR3 spans 15 amino acids. The germline V and J ends were trimmed by 2 bases and 2 bases, with 11 bases remaining between them. In germline, CDR1 is SGDLS, CDR2 YYNGEE. CDR3 in amino acids: CASSVRGLPYNEQFF. The CDR3 DNA follows: TGTGCCAGCAGCGTCCGGGGGCTGCCCTACAATGAGCAGTTCTTC.

This clone appeared once. The V call is TRBV7-3, the J call TRBJ2-5, with D tentatively TRBD1 or TRBD2 (5 bases each). This CDR3 spans 16 amino acids. Germline V gene data show CDR1 as SGHTA and CDR2 as FQGTGA. V lost 2 bases and J 5 bases, leaving 18 bases between the germline ends. The CDR3 region has the DNA TGTGCCAGCAGCTTATTGGCCCCGGGACCCGGGGAGACCCAGTACTTC. Amino acids: CASSLLAPGPGETQYF.

V is TRBV30 and J is TRBJ2-3; maybe TRBD2 (6 bases). V was cut by 1 base and J by 1 base, with 12 bases left in between. The CDR3 extends over 15 amino acids. Germline assignment: CDR1 GTSNPN and CDR2 SVGIG (reference sequence). The CDR3: CAWSASSVGTDTQYF. The CDR3 DNA reads as TGTGCCTGGAGTGCTTCTAGCGTCGGCACAGATACGCAGTATTTT.

The chain is built from TRBV30 and TRBJ1-1; the D gene is possibly TRBD1 (6 bases). The V end lost 2 bases, the J end lost 0 bases, and 10 bases lay between the germline ends. The germline V gene encodes CDR1 GTSNPN and CDR2 SVGIG (reference sequence). The CDR3 has 14 amino acids. The CDR3 DNA follows: TGTGCCTGGAGTCCTGGGACAATGAACACTGAAGCTTTCTTT. This encodes CAWSPGTMNTEAFF.

The chain joins TRBV18 to TRBJ2-1; 15 bases match TRBD2. CDR1 KGHSH and CDR2 LQKENI come from the germline V gene. CDR3 length: 16 amino acids. The trim removed 1 base at V and 7 bases at J, leaving 2 bases unmatched. CDR3 residues: CASSPRTSGRVNEQFF. CDR3 bases: TGTGCCAGCTCACCACGGACTAGCGGGAGGGTGAATGAGCAGTTCTTC.

This clone was seen only a few times. The chain is built from TRBV19 and TRBJ1-2; tentatively, D is TRBD1 (5 bases). The CDR3 length is 15 residues. Trimming cost V 3 bases and J 1 base, with 12 bases left between them. Germline V gene lookup returns CDR1 LNHDA and CDR2 SQIVND (reference sequence). CDR3 loop: CASSISAQVNYGYTF. CDR3 in DNA: TGTGCCAGTAGTATCTCCGCACAGGTTAACTATGGCTACACCTTC.

This chain's CDR3 is CASSPRQATTSIGYTF. CDR3 DNA sequence: TGTGCCAGCAGCCCGCGACAGGCTACAACCTCTATCGGCTACACCTTC. V gene TRBV5-8 combines with J gene TRBJ1-2; perhaps TRBD1 as D (6 bases). The CDR3 is made up of 16 amino acids. Trimming stripped 4 bases from V and 8 bases from J, with 24 bases between. Germline V lookup: CDR1 SGHTS, CDR2 YDEGEE.

The rearrangement links TRBV6-5 to TRBJ1-1; TRBD1 matches 7 bases. The CDR3 consists of 13 residues. J lost 7 bases, V lost 6 bases, and 8 bases had no gene match. CDR1 is MNHEY and CDR2 is SVGAGI in the germline V gene. CDR3 in DNA: TGTGCCAGCAGCCGGGGACAGAGCAATGAAGCTTTCTTT. This translates into CASSRGQSNEAFF.

The CDR3 coding sequence is TGCAGCTTTCGGGACGTCCGGCGAAAACTGTTTTTT. This encodes CSFRDVRRKLFF. The rearrangement uses TRBV29-1 and TRBJ1-4; the D gene is possibly TRBD1 (5 bases). Trimming cost V 8 bases and J 10 bases, with 17 bases left between them. This CDR3 has 12 amino acids. Germline-derived CDR1 and CDR2 are SQVTM and ANQGSEA.

The J gene is TRBJ2-7, the V gene TRBV7-9; 10 bases fit TRBD1. The CDR3 consists of 15 residues. CDR1 and CDR2 (germline): SEHNR, FQNEAQ (reference sequence). The J segment lost 4 bases and the V segment lost 5 bases, leaving 8 bases of the junction unmatched. CDR3 residues: CASSPPGQGNYEQYF. CDR3 DNA: TGTGCCAGCAGCCCCCCGGGACAGGGGAATTACGAGCAGTACTTC.

This chain uses TRBV18 with TRBJ2-1; 9 nucleotides agree with TRBD2. The CDR3 has 15 amino acids. V lost 5 bases, J lost 5 bases, and 7 bases stayed unmatched. Germline V gene lookup returns CDR1 KGHSH and CDR2 LQKENI. CDR3 sequence: CASSSSGEGNNEQFF. Written as DNA, the CDR3 is TGTGCCAGCTCATCTAGCGGGGAGGGCAACAATGAGCAGTTCTTC.

V gene TRBV7-9 combines with J gene TRBJ1-5, with D possibly being TRBD1 (5 bases). Germline V lookup: CDR1 SEHNR, CDR2 FQNEAQ (reference sequence). The length of the CDR3 is 15 residues. Trimming removed 6 bases from V and 4 bases from J, with 16 bases in between. Written as DNA, the CDR3 is TGTGCCAGCAGTCGGCACGGGGCGGCAAATCAGCCCCAGCATTTT. Translated, it gives CASSRHGAANQPQHF.

The CDR3, as DNA: TGTGCCGCTCAAGATACGAACACCGGGGAGCTGTTTTTT. Translated, it gives CAAQDTNTGELFF. The V gene is TRBV10-3, the J gene TRBJ2-2; D is unclear. This CDR3 comprises 13 residues. V was cut by 11 bases and J by 0 bases, with 10 bases left in between. Per germline, CDR1 ENHRY and CDR2 SYGVKD.

The chain has TRBV19 and TRBJ1-1; TRBD1 matches at 9 bases. The CDR3 extends over 15 amino acids. Germline loops: CDR1 LNHDA, CDR2 SQIVND (reference sequence). V shed 7 bases and J 7 bases; nucleotides not matched to a gene: 13. CDR3 coding DNA: TGTGCCAGTATGGGGGCGGGACAGGGAAGGGGTGAAGCTTTCTTT. It codes for CASMGAGQGRGEAFF. The full variable domain, rest sourced from reference TRBV19 and TRBJ1-1, is DGGITQSPKYLFRKEGQNVTLSCEQNLNHDAMYWYRQDPGQGLRLIYYSQIVNDFQKGDIAEGYSVSREKKESFPLTVTSAQKNPTAFYLCASMGAGQGRGEAFFGQGTRLTVV.

The V gene is TRBV30, the J gene TRBJ2-7; a weak D match, TRBD2 (7 bases). The CDR3 loop spans 12 amino acids. V lost 5 bases and J 0 bases, leaving 8 bases between the germline ends. CDR1 and CDR2 (germline): GTSNPN, SVGIG (reference sequence). The CDR3 DNA is TGTGCCTGGGCGGGGGCCTCCTACGAGCAGTACTTC. Protein product: CAWAGASYEQYF.